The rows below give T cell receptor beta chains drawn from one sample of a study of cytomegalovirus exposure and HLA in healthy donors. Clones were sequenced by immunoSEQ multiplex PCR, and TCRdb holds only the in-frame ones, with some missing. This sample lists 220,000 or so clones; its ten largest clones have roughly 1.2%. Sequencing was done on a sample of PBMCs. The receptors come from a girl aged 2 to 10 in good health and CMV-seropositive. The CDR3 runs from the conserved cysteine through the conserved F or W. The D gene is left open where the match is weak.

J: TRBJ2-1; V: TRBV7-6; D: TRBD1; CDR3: CASSPRQGARVQQFF; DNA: TGTGCCAGCAGCCCCCGTCAGGGGGCGCGGGTTCAGCAGTTCTTC
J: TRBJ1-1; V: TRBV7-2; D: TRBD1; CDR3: CASSFGQGATEAFF; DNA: TGTGCCAGCAGCTTCGGACAGGGGGCCACTGAAGCTTTCTTT
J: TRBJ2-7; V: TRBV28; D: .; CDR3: CASSSPAGPGDEQYF; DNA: TGTGCCAGCAGTTCCCCGGCGGGCCCTGGCGACGAGCAGTACTTC
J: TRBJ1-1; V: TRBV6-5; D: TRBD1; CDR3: CASRQDRGWNTEAFF; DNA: TGTGCCAGCAGGCAAGACAGGGGGTGGAACACTGAAGCTTTCTTT
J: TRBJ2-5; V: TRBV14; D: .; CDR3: CASSQYRVFSSRQYF; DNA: TGTGCCAGCAGCCAATACAGGGTTTTTAGTTCCCGGCAGTACTTC
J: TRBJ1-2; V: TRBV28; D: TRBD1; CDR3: CASSPPGQVYGYTF; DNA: TGTGCCAGCAGTCCCCCAGGACAGGTCTATGGCTACACCTTC
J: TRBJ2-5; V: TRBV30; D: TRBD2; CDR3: CAWSRLAGTQETQYF; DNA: TGTGCCTGGAGTAGGCTAGCGGGAACCCAAGAGACCCAGTACTTC
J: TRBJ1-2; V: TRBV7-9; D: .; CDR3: CASSLADSPMGRYGYTF; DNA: TGTGCCAGCAGCTTGGCAGACAGCCCCATGGGGAGGTATGGCTACACCTTC
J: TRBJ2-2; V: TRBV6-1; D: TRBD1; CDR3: CASSQTGGYTGELFF; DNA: TGTGCCAGCTCCCAGACAGGGGGCTACACCGGGGAGCTGTTTTTT
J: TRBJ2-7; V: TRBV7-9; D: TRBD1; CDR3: CASSLSGQGSYEQYF; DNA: TGTGCCAGCAGCTTATCAGGACAGGGGTCCTACGAGCAGTACTTC
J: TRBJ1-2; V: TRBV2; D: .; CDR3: CASSEAPPSYGYTF; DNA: TGTGCCAGCAGTGAAGCGCCCCCCAGTTATGGCTACACCTTC
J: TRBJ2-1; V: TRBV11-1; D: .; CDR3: CASTWLGGNEQFF; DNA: TGTGCCAGCACATGGCTAGGAGGCAATGAGCAGTTCTTC
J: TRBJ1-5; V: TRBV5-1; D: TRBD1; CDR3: CARRTGAQPQHF; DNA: TGCGCCAGAAGGACAGGGGCTCAGCCCCAGCATTTT
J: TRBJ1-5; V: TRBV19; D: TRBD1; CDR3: CASRIQGAGQPQHF; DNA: TGTGCCAGTAGGATACAGGGGGCTGGTCAGCCCCAGCATTTT
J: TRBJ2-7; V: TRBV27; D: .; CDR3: CASSFSVGSEQYF; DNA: TGTGCCAGCAGTTTCTCGGTAGGGAGCGAGCAGTACTTC
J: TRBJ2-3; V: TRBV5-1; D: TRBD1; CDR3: CASSPGTDTDTQYF; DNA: TGCGCCAGCAGTCCCGGGACAGACACAGATACGCAGTATTTT
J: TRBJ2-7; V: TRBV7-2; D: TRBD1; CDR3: CASSLGTGNGEQYF; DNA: TGTGCCAGCAGCTTAGGGACAGGGAACGGCGAGCAGTACTTC
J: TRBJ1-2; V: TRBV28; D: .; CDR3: CASSPTYDGYTF; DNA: TGTGCCAGCAGTCCCACCTACGATGGCTACACCTTC
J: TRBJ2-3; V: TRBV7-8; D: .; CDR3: CASSLRRTVRPDTQYF; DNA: TGTGCCAGCAGCTTACGGAGGACTGTCCGCCCAGATACGCAGTATTTT
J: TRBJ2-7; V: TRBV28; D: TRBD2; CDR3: CATLAGAYEQYF; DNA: TGTGCCACCCTAGCGGGGGCCTACGAGCAGTACTTC
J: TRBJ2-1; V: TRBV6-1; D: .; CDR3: CASSESSGNEQFF; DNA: TGTGCCAGCAGTGAATCATCCGGGAATGAGCAGTTCTTC
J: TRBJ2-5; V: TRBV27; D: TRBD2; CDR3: CASSLSGGVEQYF; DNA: TGTGCCAGCAGTTTATCGGGGGGGGTAGAGCAGTACTTC
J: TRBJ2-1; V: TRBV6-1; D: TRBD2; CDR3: CASSEGYRTSGRRGQFF; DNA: TGTGCCAGCAGTGAAGGGTATCGGACTAGCGGGAGAAGGGGGCAGTTCTTC
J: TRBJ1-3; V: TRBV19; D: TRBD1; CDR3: CASSPQGARNTIYF; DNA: TGTGCCAGTAGTCCTCAGGGGGCTCGAAACACCATATATTTT
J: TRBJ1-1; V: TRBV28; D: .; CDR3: CASSAAGYIEAFF; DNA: TGTGCCAGCAGCGCCGCCGGGTACATTGAAGCTTTCTTT
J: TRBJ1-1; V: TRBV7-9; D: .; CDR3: CAMQISGNTEAFF; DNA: TGTGCCATGCAGATTAGCGGGAACACTGAAGCTTTCTTT
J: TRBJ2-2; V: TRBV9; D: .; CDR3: CASSVGLGAGELFF; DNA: TGTGCCAGCAGCGTAGGGCTAGGGGCCGGGGAGCTGTTTTTT
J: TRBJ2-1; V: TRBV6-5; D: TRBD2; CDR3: CASSQTSGSINEQFF; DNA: TGTGCCAGCAGCCAGACTAGCGGGAGTATAAATGAGCAGTTCTTC
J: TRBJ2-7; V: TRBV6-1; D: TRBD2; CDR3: CAGNRGTSGRYEQYF; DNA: TGTGCCGGCAATCGTGGGACTAGCGGGAGATACGAGCAGTACTTC
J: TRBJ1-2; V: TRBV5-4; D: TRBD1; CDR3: CASSRQDRLINGYTF; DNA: TGTGCCAGCAGCCGTCAGGACAGGTTGATTAATGGCTACACCTTC
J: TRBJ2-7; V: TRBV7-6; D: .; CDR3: CASSLGDRDNTYEQYF; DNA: TGTGCCAGCAGCTTAGGGGACCGGGACAACACATACGAGCAGTACTTC
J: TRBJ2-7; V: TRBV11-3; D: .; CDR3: CASSARGNEQYF; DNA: TGTGCCAGCAGCGCGCGGGGAAACGAGCAGTACTTC
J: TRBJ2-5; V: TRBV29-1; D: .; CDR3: CSVEARGLETQYF; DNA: TGCAGCGTTGAAGCCAGGGGATTGGAGACCCAGTACTTC
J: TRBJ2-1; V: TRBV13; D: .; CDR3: CASRSFPRRGTYNEQFF; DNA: TGTGCCAGCAGAAGCTTTCCACGACGAGGCACCTACAATGAGCAGTTCTTC
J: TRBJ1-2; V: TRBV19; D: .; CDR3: CASSMDPQGFNYGYTF; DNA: TGTGCCAGTAGTATGGACCCACAGGGATTTAACTATGGCTACACCTTC
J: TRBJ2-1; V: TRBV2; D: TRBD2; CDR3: CASRGDSGDYNEQFF; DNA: TGTGCCAGCAGAGGGGATAGCGGGGATTACAATGAGCAGTTCTTC
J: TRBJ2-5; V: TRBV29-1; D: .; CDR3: CSVDLAGETQYF; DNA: TGCAGCGTTGATTTGGCGGGAGAGACCCAGTACTTC
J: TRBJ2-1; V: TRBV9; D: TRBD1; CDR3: CASSVATRGQGAPNEQFF; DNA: TGTGCCAGCAGCGTAGCTACCAGGGGACAGGGGGCGCCTAATGAGCAGTTCTTC
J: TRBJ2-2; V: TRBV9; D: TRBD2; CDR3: CASSVGLAGEGGELFF; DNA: TGTGCCAGCAGCGTAGGACTAGCGGGAGAGGGCGGGGAGCTGTTTTTT
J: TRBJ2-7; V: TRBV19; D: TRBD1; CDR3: CASRLGTGNEQYF; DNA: TGTGCCAGTAGACTTGGGACAGGCAACGAGCAGTACTTC
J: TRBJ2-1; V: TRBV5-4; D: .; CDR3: CASSSWGLNNEQFF; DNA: TGTGCCAGCAGCTCCTGGGGCCTCAACAATGAGCAGTTCTTC
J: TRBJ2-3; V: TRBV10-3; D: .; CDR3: CAISDREGADTQYF; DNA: TGTGCCATCAGTGACAGGGAGGGGGCAGATACGCAGTATTTT